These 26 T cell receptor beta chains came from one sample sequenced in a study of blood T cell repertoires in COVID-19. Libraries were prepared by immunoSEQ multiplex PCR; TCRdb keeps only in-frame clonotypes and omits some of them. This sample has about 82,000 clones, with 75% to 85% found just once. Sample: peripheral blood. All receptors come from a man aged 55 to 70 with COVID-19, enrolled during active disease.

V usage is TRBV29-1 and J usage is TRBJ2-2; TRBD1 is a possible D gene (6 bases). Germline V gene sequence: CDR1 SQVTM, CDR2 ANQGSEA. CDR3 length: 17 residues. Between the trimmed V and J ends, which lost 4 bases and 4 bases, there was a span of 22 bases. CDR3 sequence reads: CSVGKRGQSESTGELFF. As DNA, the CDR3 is TGCAGCGTTGGAAAGAGAGGACAGTCGGAAAGCACCGGGGAGCTGTTTTTT.

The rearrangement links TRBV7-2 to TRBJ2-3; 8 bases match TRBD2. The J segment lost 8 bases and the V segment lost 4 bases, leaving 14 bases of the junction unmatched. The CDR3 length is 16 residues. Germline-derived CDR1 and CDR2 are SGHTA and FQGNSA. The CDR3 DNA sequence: TGTGCCAGCAGCTCTCCCGTGGTAGCGGGGATCCCTACGCAGTATTTT. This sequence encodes CASSSPVVAGIPTQYF.

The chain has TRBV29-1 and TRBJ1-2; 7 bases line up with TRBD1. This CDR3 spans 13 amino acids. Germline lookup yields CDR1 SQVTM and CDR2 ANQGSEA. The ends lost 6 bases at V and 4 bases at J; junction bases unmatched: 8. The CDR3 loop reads CSVVAGTVYGYTF. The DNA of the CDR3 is TGCAGCGTAGTGGCCGGGACAGTCTATGGCTACACCTTC. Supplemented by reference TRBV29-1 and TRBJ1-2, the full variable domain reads SAVISQKPSRDICQRGTSLTIQCQVDSQVTMMFWYRQQPGQSLTLIATANQGSEATYESGFVIDKFPISRPNLTFSTLTVSNMSPEDSSIYLCSVVAGTVYGYTFGSGTRLTVV.

The DNA for the CDR3 is TGTGCCAGCAGTAGGACAGAAGAATTCTACAATGAGCAGTTCTTC. It codes for CASSRTEEFYNEQFF. The V and J genes are TRBV6-5 and TRBJ2-1; tentatively, D is TRBD1 (6 bases). This CDR3 is built from 15 residues. V was shortened by 5 bases and J by 3 bases, with 14 bases between the two germline ends. The germline gives CDR1 MNHEY, CDR2 SVGAGI.

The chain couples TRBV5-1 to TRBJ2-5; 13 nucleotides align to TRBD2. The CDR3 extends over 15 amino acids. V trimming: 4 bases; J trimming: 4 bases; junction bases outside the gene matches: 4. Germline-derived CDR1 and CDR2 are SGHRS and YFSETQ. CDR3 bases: TGCGCCAGCAGCGAGACTAGCGGGGGGCGAGAGACCCAGTACTTC. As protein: CASSETSGGRETQYF.

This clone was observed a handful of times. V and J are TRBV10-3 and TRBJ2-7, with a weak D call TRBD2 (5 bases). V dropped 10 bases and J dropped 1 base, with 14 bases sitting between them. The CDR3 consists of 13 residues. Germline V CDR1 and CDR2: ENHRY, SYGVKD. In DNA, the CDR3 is TGTGCCACCAAAGACCCGGGGTCCTACGAGCAGTACTTC. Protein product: CATKDPGSYEQYF.

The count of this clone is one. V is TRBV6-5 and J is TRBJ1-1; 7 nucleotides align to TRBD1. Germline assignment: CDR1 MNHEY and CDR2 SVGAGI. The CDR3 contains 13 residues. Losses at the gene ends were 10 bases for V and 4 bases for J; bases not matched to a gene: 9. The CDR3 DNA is TGTGCCACCACCCTAGGACAGGCCACTGAAGCTTTCTTT. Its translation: CATTLGQATEAFF.

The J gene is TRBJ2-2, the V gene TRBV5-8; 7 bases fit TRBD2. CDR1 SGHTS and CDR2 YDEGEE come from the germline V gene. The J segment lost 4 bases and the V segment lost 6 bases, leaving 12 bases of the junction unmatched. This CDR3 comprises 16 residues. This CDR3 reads CASIFSGSFGTGELFF. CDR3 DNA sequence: TGTGCCAGCATCTTTAGCGGGTCATTCGGCACCGGGGAGCTGTTTTTT.

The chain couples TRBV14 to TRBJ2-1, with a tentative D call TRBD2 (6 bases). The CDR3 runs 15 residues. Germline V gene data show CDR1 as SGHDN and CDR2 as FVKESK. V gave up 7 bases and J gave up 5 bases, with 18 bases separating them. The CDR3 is CASTLIGGVNNEQFF. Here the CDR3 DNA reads TGTGCCAGCACCTTAATCGGCGGGGTTAACAATGAGCAGTTCTTC. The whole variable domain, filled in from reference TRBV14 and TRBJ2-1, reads EAGVTQFPSHSVIEKGQTVTLRCDPISGHDNLYWYRRVMGKEIKFLLHFVKESKQDESGMPNNRFLAERTGGTYSTLKVQPAELEDSGVYFCASTLIGGVNNEQFFGPGTRLTVL.

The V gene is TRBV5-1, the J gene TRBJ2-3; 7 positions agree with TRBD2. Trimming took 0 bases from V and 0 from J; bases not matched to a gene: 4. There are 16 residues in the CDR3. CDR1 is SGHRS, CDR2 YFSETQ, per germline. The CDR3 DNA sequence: TGCGCCAGCAGCTTGGGGAATAGCGGGAGCACAGATACGCAGTATTTT. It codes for CASSLGNSGSTDTQYF.

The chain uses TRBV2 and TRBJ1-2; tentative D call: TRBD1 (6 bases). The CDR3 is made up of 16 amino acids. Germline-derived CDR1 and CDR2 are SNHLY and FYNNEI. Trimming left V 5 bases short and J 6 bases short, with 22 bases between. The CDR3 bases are TGTGCCAGCAGTCTAGTTCTTGGCAGGGGTTCGAATGGCTACACCTTC. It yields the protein CASSLVLGRGSNGYTF.

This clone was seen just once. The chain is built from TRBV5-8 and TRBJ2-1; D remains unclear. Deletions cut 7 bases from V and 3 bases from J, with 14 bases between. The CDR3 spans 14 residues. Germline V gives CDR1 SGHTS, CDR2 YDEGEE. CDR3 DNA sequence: TGTGCCAGCTCCATTGGGCGCTTCTACAATGAGCAGTTCTTC. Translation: CASSIGRFYNEQFF.

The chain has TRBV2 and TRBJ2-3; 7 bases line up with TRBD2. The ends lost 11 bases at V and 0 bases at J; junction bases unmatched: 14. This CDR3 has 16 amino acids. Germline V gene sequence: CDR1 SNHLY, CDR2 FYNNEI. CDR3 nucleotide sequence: TGTGCCGGCGCAATCCAGCGGGGCCCTAGCACAGATACGCAGTATTTT. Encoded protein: CAGAIQRGPSTDTQYF.

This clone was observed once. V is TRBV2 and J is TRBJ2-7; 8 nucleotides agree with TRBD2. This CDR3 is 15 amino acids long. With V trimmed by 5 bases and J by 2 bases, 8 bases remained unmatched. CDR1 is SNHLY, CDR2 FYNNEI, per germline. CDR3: CASSQGRGAPYEQYF. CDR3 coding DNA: TGTGCCAGCAGTCAGGGGCGGGGGGCGCCCTACGAGCAGTACTTC.

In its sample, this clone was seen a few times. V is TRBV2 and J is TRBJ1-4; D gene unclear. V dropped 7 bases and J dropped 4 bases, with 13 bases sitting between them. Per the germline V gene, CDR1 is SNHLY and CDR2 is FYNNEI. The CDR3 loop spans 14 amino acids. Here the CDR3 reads CASIKTRDNEKLFF. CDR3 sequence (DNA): TGTGCCAGCATTAAGACACGGGATAATGAAAAACTGTTTTTT. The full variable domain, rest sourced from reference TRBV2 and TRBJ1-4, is EPEVTQTPSHQVTQMGQEVILRCVPISNHLYFYWYRQILGQKVEFLVSFYNNEISEKSEIFDDQFSVERPDGSNFTLKIRSTKLEDSAMYFCASIKTRDNEKLFFGSGTQLSVL.

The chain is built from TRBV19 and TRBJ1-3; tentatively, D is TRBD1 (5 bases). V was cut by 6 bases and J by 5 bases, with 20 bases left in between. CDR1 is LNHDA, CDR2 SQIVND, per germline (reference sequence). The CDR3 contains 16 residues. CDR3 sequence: CASSPPGFGGRNTIYF. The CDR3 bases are TGTGCCAGTAGCCCTCCCGGGTTCGGGGGAAGAAACACCATATATTTT.

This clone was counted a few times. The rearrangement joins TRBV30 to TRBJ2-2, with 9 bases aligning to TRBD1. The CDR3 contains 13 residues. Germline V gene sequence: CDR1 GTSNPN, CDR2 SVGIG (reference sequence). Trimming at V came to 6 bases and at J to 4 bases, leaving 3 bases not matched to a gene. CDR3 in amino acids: CACTGGLTGELFF. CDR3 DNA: TGTGCCTGTACAGGGGGCCTCACCGGGGAGCTGTTTTTT.

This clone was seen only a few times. CDR3 amino acids: CASSSLAGGVNEQFF. For the CDR3, the DNA is TGTGCCAGCAGCTCCCTAGCGGGAGGGGTCAATGAGCAGTTCTTC. This chain joins TRBV11-2 and TRBJ2-1, with TRBD2 identical over 12 bases. Per the germline V gene, CDR1 is SGHAT and CDR2 is FQNNGV. The CDR3 runs 15 residues. Trimming cost V 4 bases and J 6 bases; bases outside gene matches: 4.

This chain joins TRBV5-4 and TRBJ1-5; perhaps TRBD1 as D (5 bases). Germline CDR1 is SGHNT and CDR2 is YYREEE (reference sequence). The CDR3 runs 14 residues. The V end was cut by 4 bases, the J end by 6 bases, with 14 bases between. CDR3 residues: CASSPDSVGQPQHF. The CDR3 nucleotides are TGTGCCAGCAGCCCCGACAGTGTGGGTCAGCCCCAGCATTTT.

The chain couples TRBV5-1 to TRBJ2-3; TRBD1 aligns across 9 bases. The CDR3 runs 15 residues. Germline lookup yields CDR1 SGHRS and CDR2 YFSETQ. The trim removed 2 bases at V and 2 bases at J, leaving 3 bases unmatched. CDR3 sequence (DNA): TGCGCCAGCAGCTTCGGGACAGGGAACACAGATACGCAGTATTTT. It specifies CASSFGTGNTDTQYF.

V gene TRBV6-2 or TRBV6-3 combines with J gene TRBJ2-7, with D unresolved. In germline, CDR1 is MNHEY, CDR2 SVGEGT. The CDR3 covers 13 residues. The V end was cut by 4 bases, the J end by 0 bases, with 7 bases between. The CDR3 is CASSLVSSYEQYF. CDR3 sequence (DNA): TGTGCCAGCAGTTTGGTGAGCTCCTACGAGCAGTACTTC.

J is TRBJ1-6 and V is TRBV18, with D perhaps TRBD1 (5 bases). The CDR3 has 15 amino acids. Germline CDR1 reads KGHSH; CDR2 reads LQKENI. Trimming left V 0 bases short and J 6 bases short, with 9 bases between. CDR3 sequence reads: CASSPPDGGNSPLHF. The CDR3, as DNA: TGTGCCAGCTCACCACCGGACGGGGGTAATTCACCCCTCCACTTT.

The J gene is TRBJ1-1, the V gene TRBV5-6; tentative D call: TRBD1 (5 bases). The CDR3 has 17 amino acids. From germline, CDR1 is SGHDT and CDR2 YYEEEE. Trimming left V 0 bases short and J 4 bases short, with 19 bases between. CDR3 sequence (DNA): TGTGCCAGCAGCTTGGGCAGTGGACATATCTTGGTCACTGAAGCTTTCTTT. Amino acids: CASSLGSGHILVTEAFF.

The CDR3 here is CASSPSRDTFSNQPQHF. The CDR3 DNA sequence: TGTGCCAGCTCACCCTCCCGGGACACTTTTAGCAATCAGCCCCAGCATTTT. The chain is built from TRBV18 and TRBJ1-5, with D perhaps TRBD1 (6 bases). The CDR3 covers 17 residues. Germline CDR1 KGHSH, CDR2 LQKENI. Trimming removed 3 bases from V and 0 bases from J, with 15 bases in between.

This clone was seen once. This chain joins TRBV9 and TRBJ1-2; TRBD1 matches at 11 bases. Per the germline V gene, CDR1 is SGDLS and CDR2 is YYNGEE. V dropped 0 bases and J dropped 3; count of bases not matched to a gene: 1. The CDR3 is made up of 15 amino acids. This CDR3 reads CASSVGTGGDYGYTF. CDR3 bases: TGTGCCAGCAGCGTAGGGACAGGGGGCGACTATGGCTACACCTTC.

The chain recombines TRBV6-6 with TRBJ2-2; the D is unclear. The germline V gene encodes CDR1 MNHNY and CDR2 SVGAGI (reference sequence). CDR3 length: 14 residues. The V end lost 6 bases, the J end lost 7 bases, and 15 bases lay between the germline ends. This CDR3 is CASRAGKDGGELFF. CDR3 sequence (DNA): TGTGCCAGCAGGGCAGGAAAGGATGGCGGGGAGCTGTTTTTT.